A single sample is the source of the 15 T cell receptor beta chains below, sequenced in a study of blood T cell repertoires in COVID-19. TCRdb's table, derived via immunoSEQ multiplex PCR, lists solely in-frame clones and lacks some. The data show around 50,000 clones, with approximately 88% seen just once and roughly three fifths held by the top ten. The sample comprised peripheral blood. All receptors come from a man in his sixties or seventies with acute or convalescent COVID-19.

Only a few counts were recorded for this clone. The chain joins TRBV7-3 to TRBJ2-3, with 7 bases matching TRBD1. With 3 bases clipped from V and 0 bases from J, the junction kept 3 bases outside the gene matches. The CDR3 covers 15 residues. Germline V lookup: CDR1 SGHTA, CDR2 FQGTGA. CDR3 nucleotide sequence: TGTGCCAGCAGCTTGACAGGGATTAGCACAGATACGCAGTATTTT. Amino acid sequence: CASSLTGISTDTQYF.

The chain carries TRBV7-2 and TRBJ1-3; D is unclear. Trimming left V 3 bases short and J 10 bases short, with 13 bases between. The CDR3 consists of 13 residues. Germline CDR1 reads SGHTA; CDR2 reads FQGNSA. The CDR3 DNA reads as TGTGCCAGCAGCTTCAATAACCGAGGGACCATATATTTT. It yields the protein CASSFNNRGTIYF.

This chain joins TRBV5-6 and TRBJ2-7; possible D gene TRBD2, 5 bases. Germline V gene lookup returns CDR1 SGHDT and CDR2 YYEEEE. The CDR3 has 13 residues. Trimming removed 4 bases at V and 7 bases at J, with 15 bases between. In nucleotides, the CDR3 is TGTGCCAGCAGCCGTGCGGGCCCTAGTGAGCAGTACTTC. This gives the protein CASSRAGPSEQYF.

The chain combines TRBV7-2 with TRBJ1-1, with D possibly TRBD1 on 5 matching bases. CDR3 length: 15 residues. The germline V gene encodes CDR1 SGHTA and CDR2 FQGNSA. Between the trimmed V and J ends, which lost 3 bases and 2 bases, there was a span of 13 bases. The CDR3: CASSLGGGFNTEAFF. Here the CDR3 DNA reads TGTGCCAGCAGCTTGGGGGGAGGATTCAACACTGAAGCTTTCTTT.

The rearrangement links TRBV4-3 to TRBJ2-7, with 9 nucleotides matching TRBD2. The V gene's germline CDR1 is LGHNA and CDR2 YSLEER. This CDR3 is built from 14 residues. Trimming cost V 1 base and J 6 bases; bases outside gene matches: 4. The CDR3 DNA is TGCGCCAGCAGCCAAGTCCAAGCGGGAGGCGAGCAGTACTTC. This sequence encodes CASSQVQAGGEQYF.

CDR3 in amino acids: CAWRGGTGVAGELFF. CDR3 DNA sequence: TGTGCCTGGAGAGGGGGGACAGGGGTGGCCGGGGAGCTGTTTTTT. The chain has TRBV30 and TRBJ2-2; 10 positions agree with TRBD1. The CDR3 contains 15 residues. The ends lost 3 bases at V and 6 bases at J; junction bases unmatched: 7. The germline CDR1 and CDR2 sequences are GTSNPN and SVGIG (reference sequence). Looking up the rest from reference TRBV30 and TRBJ2-2 gives the full variable domain: SQTIHQWPATLVQPVGSPLSLECTVEGTSNPNLYWYRQAAGRGLQLLFYSVGIGQISSEVPQNLSASRPQDRQFILSSKKLLLSDSGFYLCAWRGGTGVAGELFFGEGSRLTVL.

The chain couples TRBV4-1 to TRBJ2-7; TRBD1 might be the D (5 bases). Trimming removed 1 base at V and 1 base at J, with 8 bases between. In germline, CDR1 is MGHRA, CDR2 YSYEKL. This CDR3 has 14 amino acids. The CDR3 loop is CASSQAAGSYEQYF. The CDR3 nucleotides are TGCGCCAGCAGCCAAGCAGCAGGGTCCTACGAGCAGTACTTC.

The rearrangement joins TRBV5-1 to TRBJ1-4, with 10 bases fitting TRBD1. The CDR3 has 16 amino acids. With 4 bases clipped from V and 5 bases from J, the junction kept 8 bases outside the gene matches. From germline, CDR1 is SGHRS and CDR2 YFSETQ. CDR3 region: CASSLTGGDPNEKLFF. DNA of the CDR3: TGCGCCAGCAGCCTGACAGGGGGCGACCCCAATGAAAAACTGTTTTTT.

The chain links TRBV4-3 to TRBJ1-2, with D uncertain. This CDR3 has 15 amino acids. CDR1 and CDR2 (germline): LGHNA, YSLEER. V dropped 0 bases and J dropped 6 bases, with 14 bases sitting between them. CDR3 protein: CASSQDFDVGDGYTF. CDR3 nucleotide sequence: TGCGCCAGCAGCCAAGATTTTGACGTGGGCGATGGCTACACCTTC.

J is TRBJ2-7 and V is TRBV10-1; 8 positions match TRBD1. Germline V CDR1 and CDR2: WNHNN, SYGVQD (reference sequence). The CDR3 runs to 13 residues. Trimming cost V 7 bases and J 4 bases; bases outside gene matches: 6. The CDR3 reads CASNDRGWYEQYF. In DNA, the CDR3 is TGCGCCAGCAACGACAGGGGCTGGTACGAGCAGTACTTC.

Only one count was recorded for this clone. V gene TRBV14 combines with J gene TRBJ1-4; D might be TRBD1 (6 bases). CDR3 length equals 15 residues. Germline values: CDR1 SGHDN, CDR2 FVKESK. Between the trimmed V and J ends, which lost 3 bases and 8 bases, there was a span of 16 bases. The CDR3 reads CASSQSRTAGEKLFF. The CDR3 region has the DNA TGTGCCAGCAGCCAGTCTCGGACAGCAGGGGAAAAACTGTTTTTT.

V is TRBV18 and J is TRBJ1-5; D gene ambiguous. This CDR3 region has 15 residues. Germline loops: CDR1 KGHSH, CDR2 LQKENI. V gave up 1 base and J gave up 2 bases, with 9 bases separating them. The CDR3 reads CASSPRGEGNQPQHF. The CDR3 coding sequence is TGTGCCAGCTCACCACGCGGGGAAGGCAATCAGCCCCAGCATTTT.

The chain has TRBV5-4 and TRBJ2-7; the D gene is possibly TRBD2 (6 bases). CDR3 length: 15 amino acids. The V and J ends lost 0 bases and 7 bases respectively, with 17 bases between them. Germline CDR1 is SGHNT and CDR2 is YYREEE (reference sequence). CDR3 residues: CASSLVGDAGGEQYF. CDR3 coding DNA: TGTGCCAGCAGCTTGGTAGGGGACGCCGGAGGGGAGCAGTACTTC.

Only one count was recorded for this clone. The chain combines TRBV6-2 or TRBV6-3 with TRBJ2-1, with 13 bases lining up with TRBD2. The germline V gene has CDR1 MNHEY and CDR2 SVGEGT. V trimming: 5 bases; J trimming: 7 bases; junction bases outside the gene matches: 14. CDR3 length: 18 amino acids. CDR3 bases: TGTGCCAGCAGTCCCCCGGGACTAGCGGGGAGGACGGGGAATGAGCAGTTCTTC. This translates into CASSPPGLAGRTGNEQFF.

Only one count was recorded for this clone. The CDR3 loop is CASSPQGGRGHEKLFF. CDR3 coding DNA: TGTGCCAGCAGTCCCCAAGGGGGCAGGGGGCATGAAAAACTGTTTTTT. The genes are TRBV7-2 and TRBJ1-4; the match to TRBD1 covers 8 bases. This CDR3 is 16 amino acids long. Germline CDR1 and CDR2: SGHTA and FQGNSA. V lost 6 bases to trimming and J lost 6 bases; unmatched junction nucleotides: 12.